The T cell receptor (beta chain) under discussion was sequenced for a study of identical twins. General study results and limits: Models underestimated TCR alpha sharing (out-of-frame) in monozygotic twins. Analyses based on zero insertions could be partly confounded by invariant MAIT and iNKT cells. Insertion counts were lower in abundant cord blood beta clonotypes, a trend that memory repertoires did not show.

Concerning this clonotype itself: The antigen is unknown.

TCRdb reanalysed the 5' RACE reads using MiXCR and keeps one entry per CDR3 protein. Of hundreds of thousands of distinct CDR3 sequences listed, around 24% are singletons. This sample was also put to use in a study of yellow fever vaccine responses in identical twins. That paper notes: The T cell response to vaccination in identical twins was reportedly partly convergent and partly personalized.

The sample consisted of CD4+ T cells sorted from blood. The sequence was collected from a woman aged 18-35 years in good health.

The CDR3 protein is CASSYEWGAFGTQYF. CDR3 DNA: TGTGCCAGCAGTTACGAGTGGGGGGCCTTCGGTACGCAGTATTTT. J is TRBJ2-3 and V is TRBV6-2 or TRBV6-3; D possibly matches TRBD1 or TRBD2 (6 bases each). Trimming cost V 2 bases and J 8 bases, with 17 bases left between them. The germline V gene has CDR1 MNHEY and CDR2 SVGEGT. CDR3 length: 15 residues.